This entry lists 28 T cell receptor beta chains sequenced from one sample in a study of regulatory T cells in long-lasting Graves disease. Assembly of TCR beta libraries relied on iRepertoire HTBI primers together with Arm-PCR of CDR3 regions. TCRdb processed the multiplex PCR reads anew with MiXCR; each CDR3 protein has one entry. Here the sample spans about 470,000 distinct CDR3 sequences, approximately 21% being singletons. Specified time point: persistent/refractory GD, antithyroid drugs over 5 years with positive TRAb. Extracted PBMC RNA gave rise to the TCR library. The starting material was peripheral blood mononuclear cells (PBMCs), obtained when the disease was refractory, from a patient treated with antithyroid drugs. Source of these receptors: a female donor with Graves disease.

The chain has TRBV7-9 and TRBJ2-1; D not certain. CDR1 and CDR2 (germline): SEHNR, FQNEAQ (reference sequence). CDR3 size: 14 residues. Trimming took 6 bases from V and 9 from J, leaving 18 bases between them. The CDR3 DNA sequence: TGTGCCAGCAGTCTCACCCAAGGGTCCGGTGAGCAGTTCTTC. This translates into CASSLTQGSGEQFF.

The chain combines TRBV29-1 with TRBJ1-1, with 8 bases lining up with TRBD1. Germline assignment: CDR1 SQVTM and CDR2 ANQGSEA. The V segment lost 6 bases and the J segment 0 bases; nucleotides outside the gene matches: 9. The CDR3 loop spans 15 amino acids. CDR3 in amino acids: CSVNQGARMNTEAFF. The CDR3 nucleotides are TGCAGCGTGAATCAGGGGGCGCGGATGAACACTGAAGCTTTCTTT. The entire variable domain, with the rest obtained from reference TRBV29-1 and TRBJ1-1, is as follows: SAVISQKPSRDICQRGTSLTIQCQVDSQVTMMFWYRQQPGQSLTLIATANQGSEATYESGFVIDKFPISRPNLTFSTLTVSNMSPEDSSIYLCSVNQGARMNTEAFFGQGTRLTVV.

In this sample, this clonotype turned up a few times. The CDR3 loop reads CASSHRTGSGELFF. CDR3 DNA: TGCGCCAGCAGCCACCGGACAGGGTCCGGGGAGCTGTTTTTT. This chain links TRBV4-1 with TRBJ2-2, with 8 bases fitting TRBD1. Germline V gene lookup returns CDR1 MGHRA and CDR2 YSYEKL. The CDR3 has 14 residues. V trimming: 3 bases; J trimming: 6 bases; junction bases outside the gene matches: 3.

In its sample, this clonotype was seen many times. The V call is TRBV6-1, the J call TRBJ1-5; the D gene is possibly TRBD1 (5 bases). CDR3 length equals 16 residues. Germline values: CDR1 MNHNS, CDR2 SASEGT. V lost 1 base and J lost 1, with 11 bases in between. The CDR3 DNA follows: TGTGCCAGCAGTGAAGTGGGCAGGGTGAGCAATCAGCCCCAGCATTTT. This encodes CASSEVGRVSNQPQHF.

Ten or more counts support this clonotype. The rearrangement uses TRBV19 and TRBJ1-1, with D perhaps matching TRBD1 (6 bases). This CDR3 has 15 residues. The V gene's germline CDR1 is LNHDA and CDR2 SQIVND (reference sequence). Deletions cut 3 bases from V and 3 bases from J, with 14 bases between. The CDR3 DNA reads TGTGCCAGTAGTATGGCGGGGGCTGGGGACACTGAAGCTTTCTTT. Its translation is CASSMAGAGDTEAFF.

The genes are TRBV29-1 and TRBJ1-2; 8 bases match TRBD1. Germline V CDR1 and CDR2: SQVTM, ANQGSEA. V lost 0 bases, J lost 3 bases, and 9 bases stayed unmatched. This CDR3 has 16 residues. CDR3 DNA sequence: TGCAGCGTTGAAGATATGACAGGGGCAAACTACTATGGCTACACCTTC. Translating it yields CSVEDMTGANYYGYTF.

This chain uses TRBV29-1 with TRBJ2-6, with TRBD1 matching 11 bases. Looked up from germline, CDR1 is SQVTM and CDR2 is ANQGSEA. With 6 bases clipped from V and 1 base from J, the junction kept 2 bases outside the gene matches. There are 15 residues in the CDR3. CDR3 sequence: CSVGTGGSGANVLTF. The CDR3 DNA reads TGCAGCGTAGGGACAGGGGGATCTGGGGCCAACGTCCTGACTTTC. Complete variable domain (other parts from reference TRBV29-1 and TRBJ2-6): SAVISQKPSRDICQRGTSLTIQCQVDSQVTMMFWYRQQPGQSLTLIATANQGSEATYESGFVIDKFPISRPNLTFSTLTVSNMSPEDSSIYLCSVGTGGSGANVLTFGAGSRLTVL.

This clonotype showed up just a few times. The J gene is TRBJ1-2, the V gene TRBV7-9; unclear D gene. The V and J ends lost 1 base and 5 bases respectively, with 14 bases between them. There are 15 residues in the CDR3. Germline CDR1 SEHNR, CDR2 FQNEAQ (reference sequence). The CDR3 nucleotides are TGTGCCAGCAGCTTAGTCGTGACACAGAGTTATGGCTACACCTTC. It yields the protein CASSLVVTQSYGYTF.

This clonotype was counted ten times or more. The chain couples TRBV11-2 to TRBJ1-1; D gene uncertain. The CDR3 runs to 13 residues. Deletions cut 2 bases from V and 0 bases from J, with 4 bases between. The germline V gene has CDR1 SGHAT and CDR2 FQNNGV. The CDR3 sequence: CASSLIVNTEAFF. CDR3 DNA sequence: TGTGCCAGCAGCTTAATAGTGAACACTGAAGCTTTCTTT.

This clonotype was seen only a few times. V usage is TRBV5-6 and J usage is TRBJ1-2; D gene ambiguous. Per the germline V gene, CDR1 is SGHDT and CDR2 is YYEEEE. This CDR3 is built from 14 residues. V lost 2 bases and J lost 4, with 12 bases in between. CDR3 region: CASSLADTIYGYTF. Written as DNA, the CDR3 is TGTGCCAGCAGCTTAGCAGACACGATCTATGGCTACACCTTC.

This chain links TRBV11-2 with TRBJ2-7, with D hard to call. Deletions cut 1 base from V and 3 bases from J, with 10 bases between. This CDR3 spans 14 amino acids. CDR1 SGHAT and CDR2 FQNNGV come from the germline V gene. For the CDR3, the DNA is TGTGCCAGCAGCTTAGGGCGATTGAACTACGAGCAGTACTTC. Residues: CASSLGRLNYEQYF.

The sample holds a few counts of this clonotype. This chain joins TRBV7-2 and TRBJ2-7, with 8 bases lining up with TRBD1. CDR1 is SGHTA and CDR2 is FQGNSA in the germline V gene. This CDR3 has 14 residues. V dropped 3 bases and J dropped 2; count of bases not matched to a gene: 3. This CDR3 reads CASSLTGVTYEQYF. The CDR3 nucleotides are TGTGCCAGCAGCTTGACAGGGGTTACCTACGAGCAGTACTTC.

The V and J genes are TRBV7-2 and TRBJ2-7; 9 bases are a match to TRBD2. The CDR3 covers 16 residues. Looked up from germline, CDR1 is SGHTA and CDR2 is FQGNSA. V lost 4 bases to trimming and J lost 0 bases; unmatched junction nucleotides: 7. The CDR3 nucleotides read TGTGCCAGCAGCTCCCTGACTAGCGGCTACTCCTACGAGCAGTACTTC. Translated: CASSSLTSGYSYEQYF.

This clonotype was detected only a few times. The J gene is TRBJ1-5, the V gene TRBV7-9; D remains unclear. CDR3 size: 13 residues. V was trimmed by 1 base and J by 4 bases, leaving 5 bases between them. CDR1 and CDR2 (germline): SEHNR, FQNEAQ (reference sequence). This CDR3 reads CASSLEENQPQHF. The CDR3 DNA sequence: TGTGCCAGCAGCTTAGAAGAGAATCAGCCCCAGCATTTT.

The sample holds many counts of this clonotype. The V and J genes are TRBV6-1 and TRBJ2-7; weak D call: TRBD1 (5 bases). Germline CDR1 reads MNHNS; CDR2 reads SASEGT. Trimming took 7 bases from V and 4 from J, leaving 11 bases between them. This CDR3 spans 12 amino acids. The CDR3 region has the DNA TGTGCCAGCACTTTGCAGGGTTACGAGCAGTACTTC. It is translated as CASTLQGYEQYF.

This clonotype was counted many times. The chain employs TRBV5-5 and TRBJ1-2; possibly TRBD1 for D (6 bases). Germline values: CDR1 SGHKS, CDR2 YYEKEE (reference sequence). The CDR3 sequence is 14 residues long. The V gene lost 5 bases and the J gene lost 4 bases, with 15 bases spanning the gap. CDR3 coding DNA: TGTGCCAGCAGTCGGGGCCAGGGGACCTATGGCTACACCTTC. Translating gives CASSRGQGTYGYTF. Combining the CDR3 with reference TRBV5-5 and TRBJ1-2 gives the whole variable domain DAGVTQSPTHLIKTRGQQVTLRCSPISGHKSVSWYQQVLGQGPQFIFQYYEKEERGRGNFPDRFSARQFPNYSSELNVNALLLGDSALYLCASSRGQGTYGYTFGSGTRLTVV.

The table lists this clonotype with many counts. V usage is TRBV29-1 and J usage is TRBJ2-4; 9 nucleotides line up with TRBD2. Germline V CDR1 and CDR2: SQVTM, ANQGSEA. The CDR3 runs 15 residues. V dropped 1 base and J dropped 8; count of bases not matched to a gene: 9. The CDR3 bases are TGCAGCGTTGAAGGCGCGGGAGGGCCAGGAGACATTCAGTACTTC. It codes for CSVEGAGGPGDIQYF. Drawing the rest from reference TRBV29-1 and TRBJ2-4, the complete variable domain is SAVISQKPSRDICQRGTSLTIQCQVDSQVTMMFWYRQQPGQSLTLIATANQGSEATYESGFVIDKFPISRPNLTFSTLTVSNMSPEDSSIYLCSVEGAGGPGDIQYFGAGTRLSVL.

This clonotype was seen ten or more times. The J gene is TRBJ2-7, the V gene TRBV7-9; D gene unclear. CDR1 and CDR2 from the germline V gene are SEHNR and FQNEAQ (reference sequence). The CDR3 is made up of 13 amino acids. V lost 1 base and J 4 bases, leaving 8 bases between the germline ends. The CDR3 spells CASSLEVGYEQYF. The CDR3 DNA follows: TGTGCCAGCAGCTTAGAAGTAGGGTACGAGCAGTACTTC.

The rearrangement joins TRBV7-9 to TRBJ2-7; 9 positions agree with TRBD1. The CDR3 spans 17 residues. V dropped 2 bases and J dropped 5; count of bases not matched to a gene: 13. CDR1 is SEHNR, CDR2 FQNEAQ, per germline (reference sequence). In nucleotides, the CDR3 is TGTGCCAGCAGCTTAAAGGGACAGGGTCCTCTAAAAAACGAGCAGTACTTC. Translation gives CASSLKGQGPLKNEQYF.

Only a few counts were recorded for this clonotype. The V call is TRBV7-3, the J call TRBJ2-5, with 8 bases that match TRBD2. J was trimmed by 5 bases and V by 5 bases; bases with no gene match: 7. Germline lookup yields CDR1 SGHTA and CDR2 FQGTGA. CDR3 length: 14 residues. CDR3 DNA: TGTGCCAGCAGCCCGGGGGGGGGAACGGAGACCCAGTACTTC. The encoded protein is CASSPGGGTETQYF.

This clonotype was observed a few times. The rearrangement links TRBV7-9 to TRBJ2-5; D remains unclear. CDR1 SEHNR and CDR2 FQNEAQ come from the germline V gene (reference sequence). CDR3 size: 13 residues. The V end lost 10 bases, the J end lost 2 bases, and 14 bases lay between the germline ends. The CDR3 coding sequence is TGTGCCATCCAGGCCAACTCGCAAGAGACCCAGTACTTC. Its protein is CAIQANSQETQYF.

This clonotype was seen only once. The chain has TRBV4-1 and TRBJ2-7; D is unresolved. CDR3 length equals 14 residues. V was cut by 2 bases and J by 2 bases, with 10 bases left in between. The germline gives CDR1 MGHRA, CDR2 YSYEKL. The CDR3: CASSQSFAAYEQYF. The CDR3 coding sequence is TGCGCCAGCAGCCAAAGTTTCGCAGCCTACGAGCAGTACTTC.

This clonotype was picked up many times. V is TRBV7-8 and J is TRBJ1-4, with 8 nucleotides matching TRBD1. In germline, CDR1 is SGHVS, CDR2 FQNEAQ. V shed 1 base and J 5 bases; nucleotides not matched to a gene: 15. This CDR3 comprises 19 residues. The chain's CDR3 is CASSLGRGQGTPRNEKLFF. CDR3 in DNA: TGTGCCAGCAGCTTAGGGAGAGGACAGGGTACCCCCCGGAATGAAAAACTGTTTTTT.

This clonotype came up many times. The chain links TRBV5-1 to TRBJ1-2; a weak D match, TRBD1 (5 bases). Germline-derived CDR1 and CDR2 are SGHRS and YFSETQ. V lost 4 bases, J lost 4 bases, and 14 bases lay in between. This CDR3 spans 14 amino acids. The DNA of the CDR3 is TGCGCCAGCAGCCCGAACGGGGCGGGCTATGGCTACACCTTC. This sequence encodes CASSPNGAGYGYTF.

The rearrangement links TRBV7-9 to TRBJ2-4; no definite D call. The CDR3 is 14 amino acids. Trimming left V 6 bases short and J 2 bases short, with 11 bases between. Germline CDR1 SEHNR, CDR2 FQNEAQ (reference sequence). In nucleotides, the CDR3 is TGTGCCAGCAGTGTCGACATAACCAAAAACATTCAGTACTTC. This translates into CASSVDITKNIQYF. Full variable domain (missing parts from reference TRBV7-9 and TRBJ2-4): DTGVSQNPRHKITKRGQNVTFRCDPISEHNRLYWYRQTLGQGPEFLTYFQNEAQLEKSRLLSDRFSAERPKGSFSTLEIQRTEQGDSAMYLCASSVDITKNIQYFGAGTRLSVL.

There are many counts of this clonotype. The chain is built from TRBV28 and TRBJ1-1; TRBD1 might be the D (6 bases). This CDR3 is built from 15 residues. The V and J ends lost 6 bases and 4 bases respectively, with 18 bases between them. CDR1 is MDHEN and CDR2 is SYDVKM in the germline V gene. DNA for the CDR3: TGTGCCAGCAGCTACTCCCAGGGGTGGATCACTGAAGCTTTCTTT. It codes for CASSYSQGWITEAFF.

On this clonotype: A much larger clone lies a single base off, so this may be a read error. V and J are TRBV6-2 or TRBV6-3 and TRBJ2-5; weak D call: TRBD2 (5 bases). The germline V gene encodes CDR1 MNHEY and CDR2 SVGEGT. The length of the CDR3 is 12 residues. The CDR3 sequence: CVSRGLLETQYF. CDR3 coding DNA: TGTGTCAGCAGAGGACTTCTCGAGACCCAGTACTTC.

Concerning this clonotype itself: This may stem from a read error, because a much larger clone lies one nucleotide away. V and J are TRBV7-2 and TRBJ2-5; 14 nucleotides match TRBD2. Germline V CDR1 and CDR2: SGHTA, FQGNSA. Trimming took 0 bases from V and 3 from J; bases not matched to a gene: 6. The CDR3 spans 18 residues. The CDR3: CASSLAYMTSGREETQYF. The DNA for the CDR3 is TGTGCCAGCAGCTTAGCGTATATGACTAGCGGGAGGGAAGAGACCCAGTACTTC.